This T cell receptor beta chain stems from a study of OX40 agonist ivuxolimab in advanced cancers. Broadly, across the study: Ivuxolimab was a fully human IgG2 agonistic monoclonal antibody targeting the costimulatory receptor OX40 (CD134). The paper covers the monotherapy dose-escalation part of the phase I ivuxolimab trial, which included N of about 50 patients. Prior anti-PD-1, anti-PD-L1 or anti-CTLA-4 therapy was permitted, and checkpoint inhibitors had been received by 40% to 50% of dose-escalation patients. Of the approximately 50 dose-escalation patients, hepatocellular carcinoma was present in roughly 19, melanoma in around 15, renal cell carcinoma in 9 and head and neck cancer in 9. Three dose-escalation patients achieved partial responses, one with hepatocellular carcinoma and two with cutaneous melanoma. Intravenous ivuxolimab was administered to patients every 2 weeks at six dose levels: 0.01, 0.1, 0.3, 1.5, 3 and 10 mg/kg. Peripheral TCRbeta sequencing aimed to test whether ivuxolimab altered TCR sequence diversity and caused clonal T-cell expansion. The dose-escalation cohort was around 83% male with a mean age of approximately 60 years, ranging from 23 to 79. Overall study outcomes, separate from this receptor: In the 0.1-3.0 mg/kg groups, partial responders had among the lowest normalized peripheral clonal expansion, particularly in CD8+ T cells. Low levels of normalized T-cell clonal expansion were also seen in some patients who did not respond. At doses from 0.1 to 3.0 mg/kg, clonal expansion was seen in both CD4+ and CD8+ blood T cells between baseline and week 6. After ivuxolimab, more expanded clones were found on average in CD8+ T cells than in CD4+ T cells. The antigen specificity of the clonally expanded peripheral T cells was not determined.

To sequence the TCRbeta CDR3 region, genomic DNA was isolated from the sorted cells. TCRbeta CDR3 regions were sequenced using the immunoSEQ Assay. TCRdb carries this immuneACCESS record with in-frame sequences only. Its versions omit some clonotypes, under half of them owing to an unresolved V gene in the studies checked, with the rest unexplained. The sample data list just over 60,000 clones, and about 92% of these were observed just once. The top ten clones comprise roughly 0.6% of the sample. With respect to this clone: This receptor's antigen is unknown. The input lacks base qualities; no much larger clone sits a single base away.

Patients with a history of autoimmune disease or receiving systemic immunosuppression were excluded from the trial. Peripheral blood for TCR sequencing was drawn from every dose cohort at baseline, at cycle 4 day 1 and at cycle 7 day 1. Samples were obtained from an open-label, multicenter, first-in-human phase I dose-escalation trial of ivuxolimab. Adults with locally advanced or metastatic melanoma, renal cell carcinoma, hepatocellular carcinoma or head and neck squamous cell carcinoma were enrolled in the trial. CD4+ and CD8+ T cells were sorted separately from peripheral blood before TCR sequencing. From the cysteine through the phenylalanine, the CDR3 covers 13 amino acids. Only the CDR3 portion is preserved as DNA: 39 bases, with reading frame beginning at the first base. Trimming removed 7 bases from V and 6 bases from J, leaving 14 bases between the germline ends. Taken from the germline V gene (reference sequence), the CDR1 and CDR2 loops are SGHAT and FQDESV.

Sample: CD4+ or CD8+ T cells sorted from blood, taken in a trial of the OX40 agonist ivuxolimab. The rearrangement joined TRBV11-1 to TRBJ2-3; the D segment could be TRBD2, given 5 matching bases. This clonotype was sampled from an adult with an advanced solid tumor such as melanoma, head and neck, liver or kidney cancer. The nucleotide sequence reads TGTGCCAGCACCCTAGGCGGGTTGGATACGCAGTATTTT. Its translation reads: CASTLGGLDTQYF.